This TCR beta chain emerged from a study of shared clonotypes between healthy human individuals. V lost 7 bases and J 3 bases, leaving 12 bases between the germline ends. CDR3 length: 14 residues. Per the germline V gene, CDR1 is MDHEN and CDR2 is SYDVKM. Adult donors, all healthy and HIV-negative, had no recent acute infections or vaccinations. TCRdb keeps only in-frame clones here, not all; method: immunoSEQ multiplex PCR. This table holds about 110,000 clones, around 65% found once. A note on this clone: Its target is unknown.

General study points: Rarefaction demonstrated incomplete sorted-subset sequencing despite large depth. Several donors held 4.5% to 5% of naive CD4 clonotypes in common.

V usage is TRBV28 and J usage is TRBJ2-2; perhaps D is TRBD1 or TRBD2 (6 bases each). This clonotype originated in a woman aged 25 to 39 in good health. Sequences were obtained from memory CD8+ T cells sorted from blood. Subset given: CD45RO+ cells pooled with CCR7-negative TemRA cells. The CDR3 loop is CASKAGEDTGELFF. In DNA, the CDR3 is TGTGCCAGCAAGGCAGGGGAGGACACCGGGGAGCTGTTTTTT.